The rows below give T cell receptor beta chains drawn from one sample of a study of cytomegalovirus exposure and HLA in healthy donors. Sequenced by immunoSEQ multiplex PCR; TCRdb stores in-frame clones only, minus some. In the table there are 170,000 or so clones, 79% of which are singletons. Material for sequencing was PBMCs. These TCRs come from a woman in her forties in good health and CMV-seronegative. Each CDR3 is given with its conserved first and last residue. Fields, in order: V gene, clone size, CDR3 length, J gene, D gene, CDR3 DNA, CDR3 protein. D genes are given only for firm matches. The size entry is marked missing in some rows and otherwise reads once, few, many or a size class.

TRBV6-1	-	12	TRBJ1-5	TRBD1	TGTGCCAGTAGGACAGGTACCCAGCCCCAGCATTTT	CASRTGTQPQHF
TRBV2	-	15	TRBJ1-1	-	TGTGCCAGCAGGACGGGTGGCGGCCAGAACACTGAAGCTTTCTTT	CASRTGGGQNTEAFF
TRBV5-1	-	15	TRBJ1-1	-	TGCGCCAGCAGCTTGGCCCAGGGGAAAAACACTGAAGCTTTCTTT	CASSLAQGKNTEAFF
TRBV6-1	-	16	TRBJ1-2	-	TGTGCCAGCAGTGAAGTGGGCAGGGGTCAAAACTATGGCTACACCTTC	CASSEVGRGQNYGYTF
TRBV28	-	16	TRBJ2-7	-	TGTGCCAGCAGCCACGCCTCAGGGGACCCCTCCTACGAGCAGTACTTC	CASSHASGDPSYEQYF
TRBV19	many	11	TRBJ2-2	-	TGTGCCAGCTTTGAGGCCGGGGAGCTGTTTTTT	CASFEAGELFF
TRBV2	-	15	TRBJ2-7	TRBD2	TGTGCCAGCAGTGAAGGGACTAGCGGCTCCTACGAGCAGTACTTC	CASSEGTSGSYEQYF
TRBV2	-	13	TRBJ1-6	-	TGTGCCAGCAGTGAAGTACCGGATTCACCCCTCCACTTT	CASSEVPDSPLHF
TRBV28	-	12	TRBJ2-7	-	TGTGCCAGCACTAGTGGATCCTACGAGCAGTACTTC	CASTSGSYEQYF
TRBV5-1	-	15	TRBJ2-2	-	TGCGCCAGCAGCTTCGCACATACGAACACCGGGGAGCTGTTTTTT	CASSFAHTNTGELFF
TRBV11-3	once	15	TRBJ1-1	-	TGTGCCAGCAGCTTATACCGGGGAGGGGACACTGAAGCTTTCTTT	CASSLYRGGDTEAFF
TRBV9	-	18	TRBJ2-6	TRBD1	TGTGCCAGCAGCGTCTCCGCGACAGGGGTATTTGGGGCCAACGTCCTGACTTTC	CASSVSATGVFGANVLTF
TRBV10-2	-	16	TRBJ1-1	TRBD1	TGCGCCAGCAGTGACCCGGGGGACAGACCGAACACTGAAGCTTTCTTT	CASSDPGDRPNTEAFF
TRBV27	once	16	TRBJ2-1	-	TGTGCCAGCAGTTTATCGATTCCGGCCGCGGGCAATGAGCAGTTCTTC	CASSLSIPAAGNEQFF
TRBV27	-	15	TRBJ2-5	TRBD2	TGTGCCAGCAGTTTCCAACTAGCGGGCCAAGAGACCCAGTACTTC	CASSFQLAGQETQYF
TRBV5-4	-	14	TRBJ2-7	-	TGTGCCAGCAGCTTAGGCCACGGAGCCTACGAGCAGTACTTC	CASSLGHGAYEQYF
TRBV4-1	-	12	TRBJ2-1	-	TGCGCCAGCAGCCAAGCGGGGTTTGAGCAGTTCTTC	CASSQAGFEQFF
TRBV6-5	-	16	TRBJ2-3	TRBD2	TGTGCCAGCAGTTCCCAGCGGGAGGGGTCTATAGATACGCAGTATTTT	CASSSQREGSIDTQYF
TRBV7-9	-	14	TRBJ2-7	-	TGTTCCAGCACCCGAGGACAGCAAGCCTACGAGCAGTACTTC	CSSTRGQQAYEQYF
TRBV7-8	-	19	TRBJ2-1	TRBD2	TGTGCCAGCAGCTTAGCCAGACTGAAACTAGCGGGAGTGGTCGATGAGCAGTTCTTC	CASSLARLKLAGVVDEQFF